This T cell receptor beta chain was captured in a study of blood T cell repertoires in COVID-19. About the research overall: The samples span acute and convalescent COVID-19 from the United States, Italy and Spain. PBMCs, B-cell-depleted T cells, or T cells were the source of the cDNA or gDNA that made up the material.

Under the authors' procedure: Nucleated cell counts were estimated from reference gene primer amplification. Sequencing was performed with immunoSEQ multiplex PCR; in TCRdb, only in-frame clones are kept and a portion is missing. The V and J calls and clone size were taken over from that table, and D and trimming were inferred from the DNA. Of fewer than 130,000 clones in the sample, about 75% are singletons; the top ten hold around 15%. There are 15 residues in the CDR3. CDR1 and CDR2 from the germline V gene are SGDLS and YYNGEE. V was clipped by 0 bases and J by 3 bases, with 11 bases between them.

Specimen: peripheral blood. The rearrangement uses TRBV9 and TRBJ2-3; no definite D call. The TCR comes from a woman aged 80 or over with active or convalescent COVID-19. The CDR3: CASSVATISTDTQYF. The CDR3 region has the DNA TGTGCCAGCAGCGTAGCTACGATCTCTACAGATACGCAGTATTTT.